Following are 22 T cell receptor beta chains from one sample sequenced in a study of blood T cell repertoires in COVID-19. TCRdb's copy holds only in-frame clones and misses some; the assay was immunoSEQ multiplex PCR. In the table there are roughly 350,000 clones, 75% to 90% of which are singletons. The source material was peripheral blood. Receptor source: a woman aged 18-29 years with acute or convalescent COVID-19.

This clone was picked up a small number of times. The chain joins TRBV10-3 to TRBJ2-1; 11 bases align to TRBD2. The germline gives CDR1 ENHRY, CDR2 SYGVKD. Trimming took 6 bases from V and 9 from J; bases not matched to a gene: 4. This CDR3 is built from 13 residues. Written as DNA, the CDR3 is TGTGCCATCAGGCCCGGGACTAGCGGTGAGCAGTTCTTC. Protein sequence: CAIRPGTSGEQFF.

This sequence joins TRBV6-1 and TRBJ1-5; 7 nucleotides line up with TRBD1. This CDR3 is 19 amino acids long. Germline V gene sequence: CDR1 MNHNS, CDR2 SASEGT. Trimming took 3 bases from V and 4 from J; bases not matched to a gene: 18. The CDR3 DNA sequence: TGTGCCAGCAGTGACCAAATCCGATACGACAGGGTCGGGAATCAGCCCCAGCATTTT. Encoded protein: CASSDQIRYDRVGNQPQHF.

V and J are TRBV4-1 and TRBJ2-4; unclear D gene. Germline V gives CDR1 MGHRA, CDR2 YSYEKL. The CDR3 contains 15 residues. V lost 1 base, J lost 0 bases, and 7 bases lay in between. For the CDR3, the DNA is TGCGCCAGCAGCCAAGGACTCCCAGCCAAAAACATTCAGTACTTC. Translation: CASSQGLPAKNIQYF.

The genes are TRBV3-1 (or the pseudogene TRBV3-2) and TRBJ1-2; TRBD1 matches at 8 bases. CDR3 length equals 14 residues. V gave up 3 bases and J gave up 6 bases; unmatched junction bases: 6. Germline CDR1 reads LGHDT; CDR2 reads YNNKEL (reference sequence). The CDR3 nucleotides read TGTGCCAGCAGCCAGAACCAGGGGGCGCATGGCTACACCTTC. Translated, it gives CASSQNQGAHGYTF.

This chain links TRBV10-2 with TRBJ1-2, with TRBD1 matching over 10 bases. J lost 4 bases, V lost 5 bases, and 4 bases had no gene match. The CDR3 runs 14 residues. Germline V gene sequence: CDR1 WSHSY, CDR2 SAAADI. The CDR3 protein is CASSKRQGAYGYTF. Here the CDR3 DNA reads TGCGCCAGCAGTAAACGACAGGGGGCCTATGGCTACACCTTC.

The rearrangement uses TRBV3-1 (or the pseudogene TRBV3-2) and TRBJ1-1, with 7 positions matching TRBD1. With V trimmed by 6 bases and J by 0 bases, 10 bases remained unmatched. This CDR3 has 16 amino acids. From germline, CDR1 is LGHDT and CDR2 YNNKEL (reference sequence). The DNA for the CDR3 is TGTGCCAGCAGTAAGAGGGGGCCTGAGATGAACACTGAAGCTTTCTTT. Amino acid sequence: CASSKRGPEMNTEAFF.

This clone was observed a handful of times. The rearrangement links TRBV3-1 (or the pseudogene TRBV3-2) to TRBJ2-1; 8 bases fit TRBD2. This CDR3 spans 16 amino acids. Germline V lookup: CDR1 LGHDT, CDR2 YNNKEL (reference sequence). The junction had 8 bases not matched to a gene; V was cut back by 5 bases and J by 2 bases. The CDR3 sequence is CASSSLTSGPYNEQFF. The CDR3 nucleotides are TGTGCCAGCAGCTCACTCACTAGCGGCCCCTACAATGAGCAGTTCTTC.

The rearrangement joins TRBV5-4 to TRBJ2-2, with a possible D match to TRBD1 (6 bases). The germline gives CDR1 SGHNT, CDR2 YYREEE (reference sequence). This CDR3 region has 16 residues. The V end lost 1 base, the J end lost 6 bases, and 16 bases lay between the germline ends. The CDR3 DNA follows: TGTGCCAGCAGCTTGATCAGGGGAGTAGAAGCCGGGGAGCTGTTTTTT. Translation gives CASSLIRGVEAGELFF.

The genes are TRBV6-5 and TRBJ1-1; D possibly corresponds to TRBD1 (6 bases). V gave up 4 bases and J gave up 0 bases, with 9 bases separating them. This CDR3 has 14 amino acids. CDR1 and CDR2 (germline): MNHEY, SVGAGI. The CDR3 sequence is CASSSGVMNTEAFF. The DNA of the CDR3 is TGTGCCAGCAGTTCAGGGGTCATGAACACTGAAGCTTTCTTT.

This chain uses TRBV7-3 with TRBJ1-5; the D is unclear. Germline-derived CDR1 and CDR2 are SGHTA and FQGTGA. The CDR3 has 15 residues. The V end was cut by 3 bases, the J end by 0 bases, with 9 bases between. Here the CDR3 reads CASSFRRLSNQPQHF. CDR3 in DNA: TGTGCCAGCAGCTTCCGCAGACTTAGCAATCAGCCCCAGCATTTT. Full variable domain (rest looked up from reference TRBV7-3 and TRBJ1-5): GAGVSQTPSNKVTEKGKYVELRCDPISGHTALYWYRQSLGQGPEFLIYFQGTGAADDSGLPNDRFFAVRPEGSVSTLKIQRTERGDSAVYLCASSFRRLSNQPQHFGDGTRLSIL.

This rearrangement joins TRBV10-3 to TRBJ1-1; the D is unclear. Germline V CDR1 and CDR2: ENHRY, SYGVKD. This CDR3 has 12 residues. The V gene lost 4 bases and the J gene lost 1 base, with 4 bases spanning the gap. The CDR3 region is CAISGQNTEAFF. The CDR3 coding sequence is TGTGCCATCAGTGGACAGAACACTGAAGCTTTCTTT.

This rearrangement joins TRBV6-5 to TRBJ1-2, with 8 nucleotides matching TRBD1. The J segment lost 5 bases and the V segment lost 6 bases, leaving 8 bases of the junction unmatched. This CDR3 spans 14 amino acids. Germline CDR1 and CDR2: MNHEY and SVGAGI. The DNA of the CDR3 is TGTGCCAGCAGATCAACAGGGGGAAGGTATGGCTACACCTTC. This gives the protein CASRSTGGRYGYTF.

The J gene is TRBJ2-7, the V gene TRBV6-5; possibly TRBD1 for D (5 bases). The CDR3 runs 14 residues. Trimming shortened V by 2 bases and J by 5 bases, and 13 bases separated the two germline ends. Germline V gene lookup returns CDR1 MNHEY and CDR2 SVGAGI. As DNA, the CDR3 is TGTGCCAGCAGTTACATGTCCCAAGGGGACGAGCAGTACTTC. Translated, it gives CASSYMSQGDEQYF.

In its sample, this clone was seen once. V usage is TRBV2 and J usage is TRBJ1-2, with 9 nucleotides matching TRBD1. The CDR3 loop spans 13 amino acids. Losses at the gene ends were 5 bases for V and 2 bases for J; bases not matched to a gene: 0. Germline lookup yields CDR1 SNHLY and CDR2 FYNNEI. In nucleotides, the CDR3 is TGTGCCAGCAGTACAGGGGGCAACTATGGCTACACCTTC. Its translation is CASSTGGNYGYTF.

This clone was recorded only once. The CDR3 here is CASAPRGFSNQPQHF. Here the CDR3 DNA reads TGTGCCAGTGCGCCGCGGGGATTTAGCAATCAGCCCCAGCATTTT. V and J are TRBV19 and TRBJ1-5; unclear D gene. This CDR3 has 15 residues. Germline values: CDR1 LNHDA, CDR2 SQIVND (reference sequence). V shed 8 bases and J shed 0 bases, with 14 bases lying between them.

This sequence joins TRBV2 and TRBJ1-2; 8 bases map to TRBD1. V dropped 8 bases and J dropped 4; count of bases not matched to a gene: 6. The germline V gene encodes CDR1 SNHLY and CDR2 FYNNEI. This CDR3 contains 13 residues. The CDR3 reads CASGQGPLYGYTF. CDR3 bases: TGTGCCAGCGGACAGGGTCCCCTCTATGGCTACACCTTC. Together with reference TRBV2 and TRBJ1-2, the CDR3 gives the full variable domain: EPEVTQTPSHQVTQMGQEVILRCVPISNHLYFYWYRQILGQKVEFLVSFYNNEISEKSEIFDDQFSVERPDGSNFTLKIRSTKLEDSAMYFCASGQGPLYGYTFGSGTRLTVV.

The rearrangement uses TRBV28 and TRBJ2-7, with D tentatively TRBD2 (5 bases). The germline V and J ends were trimmed by 5 bases and 7 bases, with 18 bases remaining between them. Per germline, CDR1 MDHEN and CDR2 SYDVKM. The CDR3 loop spans 14 amino acids. The CDR3 sequence: CASSLNYRGSEQYF. Here the CDR3 DNA reads TGTGCCAGCAGTCTAAACTACCGGGGAAGTGAGCAGTACTTC. The full variable domain, in which reference TRBV28 and TRBJ2-7 provide the parts outside the CDR3, is DVKVTQSSRYLVKRTGEKVFLECVQDMDHENMFWYRQDPGLGLRLIYFSYDVKMKEKGDIPEGYSVSREKKERFSLILESASTNQTSMYLCASSLNYRGSEQYFGPGTRLTVT.

The rearrangement joins TRBV6-2 or TRBV6-3 to TRBJ1-1; D unclear. The germline gives CDR1 MNHEY, CDR2 SVGEGT. The ends were cut back, 0 bases at V and 0 bases at J, with 8 bases in the middle. The CDR3 totals 15 residues. CDR3 nucleotides: TGTGCCAGCAGTTACTCAGAGGAAATGAACACTGAAGCTTTCTTT. Amino acids: CASSYSEEMNTEAFF.

This chain uses TRBV4-1 with TRBJ2-5, with D maybe TRBD2 (6 bases). Germline V lookup: CDR1 MGHRA, CDR2 YSYEKL. The CDR3 totals 15 residues. The V end was cut by 1 base, the J end by 3 bases, with 12 bases between. The CDR3 sequence is CASSQGVRREETQYF. The CDR3, as DNA: TGCGCCAGCAGCCAAGGAGTAAGGAGGGAAGAGACCCAGTACTTC.

The V gene is TRBV11-2, the J gene TRBJ1-1; 8 nucleotides line up with TRBD1. The V segment lost 7 bases and the J segment 6 bases; nucleotides outside the gene matches: 10. The germline V gene encodes CDR1 SGHAT and CDR2 FQNNGV. The CDR3 is 14 amino acids. Here the CDR3 reads CASIPDRGGPEAFF. CDR3 in DNA: TGTGCCAGCATCCCCGACAGGGGAGGGCCTGAAGCTTTCTTT.

This clone came up once. The CDR3 DNA reads as TGTGCCAGCAGCTTTGGGACTAGAAACAATGAGCAGTTCTTC. Encoded protein: CASSFGTRNNEQFF. V gene TRBV7-2 combines with J gene TRBJ2-1, with 8 bases fitting TRBD2. Germline lookup yields CDR1 SGHTA and CDR2 FQGNSA. Trimming took 3 bases from V and 5 from J; bases not matched to a gene: 3. This CDR3 has 14 amino acids.

The rearrangement uses TRBV2 and TRBJ2-5; 9 bases line up with TRBD1. CDR3 length: 15 residues. CDR1 and CDR2 from the germline V gene are SNHLY and FYNNEI. The V segment lost 6 bases and the J segment 0 bases; nucleotides outside the gene matches: 5. CDR3 protein: CASRSRDRDQETQYF. CDR3 DNA: TGTGCCAGCAGAAGCCGGGACAGGGACCAAGAGACCCAGTACTTC.